These 28 T cell receptor beta chains originate from one sample sequenced in a study of early stage breast cancer tumors. Only in-frame clones appear in the TCRdb table, and some are missing; sequencing was by immunoSEQ multiplex PCR. Of about 41,000 clones listed, 55% to 75% are singletons. Material: blood. The source is a person aged 45 to 59 with breast cancer.

The V call is TRBV6-5, the J call TRBJ1-1; 12 bases agree with TRBD1. The CDR3 runs to 15 residues. V dropped 6 bases and J dropped 3; count of bases not matched to a gene: 5. Germline lookup yields CDR1 MNHEY and CDR2 SVGAGI. The CDR3 protein is CASRGQGAGDTEAFF. CDR3 in DNA: TGTGCCAGCAGGGGACAGGGGGCGGGGGACACTGAAGCTTTCTTT.

This clone was observed a handful of times. This chain connects TRBV7-6 to TRBJ2-3; D might be TRBD1 (6 bases). The CDR3 runs to 15 residues. Germline CDR1 SGHVS, CDR2 FNYEAQ. V was cut by 7 bases and J by 0 bases, with 14 bases left in between. The CDR3, as DNA: TGTGCCAGCATCAAAGACAGGCCTAGCACAGATACGCAGTATTTT. Protein sequence: CASIKDRPSTDTQYF.

The chain links TRBV5-1 to TRBJ1-1; D is perhaps TRBD1 (5 bases). The CDR3 runs to 15 residues. V was cut by 0 bases and J by 0 bases, with 9 bases left in between. CDR1 is SGHRS and CDR2 is YFSETQ in the germline V gene. CDR3 region: CASSLAGELNTEAFF. The CDR3 nucleotides are TGCGCCAGCAGCTTGGCGGGGGAATTGAACACTGAAGCTTTCTTT.

V gene TRBV7-8 combines with J gene TRBJ2-1; D is unclear. The V gene's germline CDR1 is SGHVS and CDR2 FQNEAQ. Trimming removed 5 bases from V and 7 bases from J, with 9 bases in between. This CDR3 is 12 amino acids long. CDR3 DNA sequence: TGTGCCAGCAGCATCCTCAGGAATGAGCAGTTCTTC. Amino acids: CASSILRNEQFF.

V gene TRBV7-9 combines with J gene TRBJ1-2, with TRBD1 as a possible D gene (6 bases). The CDR3 has 13 residues. Trimming stripped 5 bases from V and 6 bases from J, with 13 bases between. The germline gives CDR1 SEHNR, CDR2 FQNEAQ (reference sequence). The DNA for the CDR3 is TGTGCCAGCAGCCCTCGACAGGCTCATGGCTACACCTTC. Translation: CASSPRQAHGYTF.

The chain recombines TRBV5-1 with TRBJ1-3, with D unresolved. Germline V gene data show CDR1 as SGHRS and CDR2 as YFSETQ. The ends were cut back, 4 bases at V and 2 bases at J, with 10 bases in the middle. The CDR3 spans 14 residues. The CDR3 DNA reads TGCGCCAGCAGCACGGAGGCGGCTGGAAACACCATATATTTT. It translates to CASSTEAAGNTIYF.

The gene calls are TRBV2 and TRBJ1-2; the D gene is possibly TRBD1 (5 bases). CDR3 length equals 12 residues. Germline lookup yields CDR1 SNHLY and CDR2 FYNNEI. Trimming took off 2 bases at V and 5 bases at J, with 6 bases between the two ends. This CDR3 is CASSEQGYGYTF. CDR3 DNA: TGTGCCAGCAGTGAACAGGGTTATGGCTACACCTTC.

V gene TRBV7-9 combines with J gene TRBJ2-5; D uncertain. Trimming removed 3 bases from V and 1 base from J, with 3 bases in between. Germline V gene lookup returns CDR1 SEHNR and CDR2 FQNEAQ (reference sequence). The CDR3 spans 12 residues. CDR3 residues: CASSFSQETQYF. CDR3 sequence (DNA): TGTGCCAGCAGCTTTAGCCAAGAGACCCAGTACTTC.

CDR3 DNA: TGCAGCGGCGGGACAGCCTCCACCGGGGAGCTGTTTTTT. Amino acid sequence: CSGGTASTGELFF. V is TRBV29-1 and J is TRBJ2-2; a possible D gene is TRBD1 (7 bases). The CDR3 length is 13 residues. V lost 7 bases, J lost 4 bases, and 13 bases lay in between. Per germline, CDR1 SQVTM and CDR2 ANQGSEA.

The CDR3 spells CASSSAVGGSYNEQFF. Written as DNA, the CDR3 is TGTGCCAGCAGCTCGGCGGTGGGGGGCTCCTACAATGAGCAGTTCTTC. This chain links TRBV5-6 with TRBJ2-1, with a weak D call TRBD2 (6 bases). The CDR3 is 16 residues long. The germline V gene has CDR1 SGHDT and CDR2 YYEEEE. Trimming cost V 3 bases and J 0 bases, with 13 bases left between them.

The chain is built from TRBV11-3 and TRBJ2-3; 11 bases agree with TRBD2. The V segment lost 6 bases and the J segment 1 base; nucleotides outside the gene matches: 12. The CDR3 covers 18 residues. From germline, CDR1 is SGHNT and CDR2 YENEEA. The CDR3, as DNA: TGTGCCAGCAGAGTTACTAGCGGGAGAGGGGCCGGCACAGATACGCAGTATTTT. It yields the protein CASRVTSGRGAGTDTQYF.

CDR3 sequence reads: CASSVLMGQGGGNEQFF. The CDR3 nucleotides read TGTGCCAGCAGCGTCCTCATGGGACAGGGGGGAGGAAATGAGCAGTTCTTC. The chain carries TRBV9 and TRBJ2-1; 11 bases line up with TRBD1. The CDR3 is 17 amino acids. Trimming took 2 bases from V and 7 from J; bases not matched to a gene: 11. The germline V gene has CDR1 SGDLS and CDR2 YYNGEE. The entire variable domain, with the rest obtained from reference TRBV9 and TRBJ2-1, is as follows: DSGVTQTPKHLITATGQRVTLRCSPRSGDLSVYWYQQSLDQGLQFLIQYYNGEERAKGNILERFSAQQFPDLHSELNLSSLELGDSALYFCASSVLMGQGGGNEQFFGPGTRLTVL.

This chain connects TRBV7-2 to TRBJ2-2; TRBD2 aligns across 11 bases. CDR3 length: 17 residues. The V gene end was trimmed by 6 bases and the J gene end by 6 bases; junction bases not matched to a gene: 12. Germline-derived CDR1 and CDR2 are SGHTA and FQGNSA. CDR3 DNA sequence: TGTGCCAGCAGTACAACATGGGCTAGCGGGGGGCCCGGGGAGCTGTTTTTT. It encodes CASSTTWASGGPGELFF. Full variable domain (remainder filled in from reference TRBV7-2 and TRBJ2-2): GAGVSQSPSNKVTEKGKDVELRCDPISGHTALYWYRQSLGQGLEFLIYFQGNSAPDKSGLPSDRFSAERTGGSVSTLTIQRTQQEDSAVYLCASSTTWASGGPGELFFGEGSRLTVL.

The chain has TRBV15 and TRBJ1-5; D is unclear. V lost 0 bases, J lost 3 bases, and 15 bases lay in between. The germline gives CDR1 LNHNV, CDR2 YYDKDF (reference sequence). There are 17 residues in the CDR3. The CDR3 nucleotides are TGTGCCACCAGCAGAGATGGCCCTCAGGAAAACAATCAGCCCCAGCATTTT. Encoded protein: CATSRDGPQENNQPQHF.

The V call is TRBV7-3, the J call TRBJ2-7, with 10 nucleotides matching TRBD1. The junction had 4 bases not matched to a gene; V was cut back by 2 bases and J by 6 bases. The CDR3 has 14 residues. Germline assignment: CDR1 SGHTA and CDR2 FQGTGA. The CDR3 region is CASSLAGTGVEQYF. CDR3 bases: TGTGCCAGCAGCTTAGCCGGGACAGGGGTCGAGCAGTACTTC.

The V call is TRBV7-2, the J call TRBJ1-1; D remains unclear. V dropped 0 bases and J dropped 0 bases, with 8 bases sitting between them. In germline, CDR1 is SGHTA, CDR2 FQGNSA. There are 15 residues in the CDR3. CDR3 DNA: TGTGCCAGCAGCTTAGCGGGCACCATGAACACTGAAGCTTTCTTT. Its translation: CASSLAGTMNTEAFF.

The chain uses TRBV19 and TRBJ2-4; D might be TRBD2 (5 bases). There are 13 residues in the CDR3. Trimming stripped 0 bases from V and 9 bases from J, with 9 bases between. CDR1 and CDR2 (germline): LNHDA, SQIVND (reference sequence). The CDR3: CASSIDRSGIQYF. The CDR3, as DNA: TGTGCCAGTAGTATAGATAGGAGCGGCATTCAGTACTTC.

The chain combines TRBV6-5 with TRBJ2-3; TRBD2 matches at 9 bases. Germline assignment: CDR1 MNHEY and CDR2 SVGAGI. The V gene end was trimmed by 6 bases and the J gene end by 1 base; junction bases not matched to a gene: 5. The length of the CDR3 is 15 residues. The CDR3 coding sequence is TGTGCCAGCAGATTAGCGGGGGCCCGCACAGATACGCAGTATTTT. This gives the protein CASRLAGARTDTQYF.

J is TRBJ2-1 and V is TRBV5-1, with D possibly TRBD2 on 6 matching bases. V lost 0 bases and J 8 bases, leaving 21 bases between the germline ends. The germline V gene has CDR1 SGHRS and CDR2 YFSETQ. The CDR3 consists of 17 residues. CDR3 nucleotide sequence: TGCGCCAGCAGCTTGGCCCCGGGAGCCTACTGGGGTGATGAGCAGTTCTTC. It specifies CASSLAPGAYWGDEQFF.

In this sample, this clone turned up a few times. The V gene is TRBV29-1, the J gene TRBJ2-3; 9 nucleotides match TRBD1. Unmatched junction bases numbered 11, after V lost 7 bases and J lost 3 bases. The CDR3 sequence is 15 residues long. Germline V gene data show CDR1 as SQVTM and CDR2 as ANQGSEA. CDR3: CSARPGQGFTDTQYF. CDR3 nucleotide sequence: TGCAGCGCCCGACCGGGACAGGGCTTTACAGATACGCAGTATTTT.

The V and J genes are TRBV7-2 and TRBJ2-3; 13 bases match TRBD2. CDR1 and CDR2 from the germline V gene are SGHTA and FQGNSA. This CDR3 is built from 17 residues. With V trimmed by 1 base and J by 1 base, 2 bases remained unmatched. This CDR3 reads CASSLVGTSGGTDTQYF. As DNA, the CDR3 is TGTGCCAGCAGCTTAGTCGGGACTAGCGGGGGCACAGATACGCAGTATTTT.

The chain is built from TRBV13 and TRBJ1-1, with TRBD1 matching 7 bases. CDR1 and CDR2 (germline): PRHDT, FYEKMQ (reference sequence). The CDR3 runs to 15 residues. V gave up 5 bases and J gave up 1 base; unmatched junction bases: 7. The CDR3 nucleotides read TGTGCCAGCAGCACCCGACAGGGACAGAACACTGAAGCTTTCTTT. It specifies CASSTRQGQNTEAFF.

This chain joins TRBV7-8 and TRBJ2-3; 7 bases match TRBD2. J gave up 2 bases and V 4 bases, and 6 bases lay outside the gene matches. CDR1 is SGHVS and CDR2 is FQNEAQ in the germline V gene. CDR3 length equals 15 residues. The CDR3 protein is CASSSEGRATDTQYF. The CDR3 DNA sequence: TGTGCCAGCAGCTCCGAAGGGAGGGCCACAGATACGCAGTATTTT.

This clone was seen just once. The DNA for the CDR3 is TGCGCCAGCAGCTCCGACAGGTTTAATGAAAAACTGTTTTTT. This encodes CASSSDRFNEKLFF. The chain carries TRBV5-1 and TRBJ1-4; possible D gene TRBD1, 6 bases. The germline V gene encodes CDR1 SGHRS and CDR2 YFSETQ. V lost 3 bases, J lost 4 bases, and 10 bases lay in between. The CDR3 extends over 14 amino acids.

There are a few counts of this clone. The chain joins TRBV11-2 to TRBJ1-6; 8 bases are a match to TRBD1. V lost 0 bases to trimming and J lost 8 bases; unmatched junction nucleotides: 3. The CDR3 sequence is 15 residues long. CDR1 is SGHAT, CDR2 FQNNGV, per germline. As DNA, the CDR3 is TGTGCCAGCAGCTTAGAGGCAGGGGGCTATTCACCCCTCCACTTT. Protein product: CASSLEAGGYSPLHF.

The J gene is TRBJ1-2, the V gene TRBV6-1; D unclear. Deletions cut 8 bases from V and 0 bases from J, with 7 bases between. The germline CDR1 and CDR2 sequences are MNHNS and SASEGT. This CDR3 contains 12 residues. CDR3 DNA sequence: TGTGCCAGCTCTAGACCTAACTATGGCTACACCTTC. It encodes CASSRPNYGYTF.

The J gene is TRBJ2-7, the V gene TRBV7-9, with 12 positions matching TRBD2. With V trimmed by 4 bases and J by 2 bases, 9 bases remained unmatched. The length of the CDR3 is 17 residues. Germline V CDR1 and CDR2: SEHNR, FQNEAQ (reference sequence). CDR3 amino acids: CASSSFGRLAGAYEQYF. In DNA, the CDR3 is TGTGCCAGCAGCTCCTTCGGGAGACTAGCGGGAGCCTACGAGCAGTACTTC.

This clone was seen a single time. Relative to the germline gene, one junction end is altered; a read error may explain this. The genes are TRBV18 and TRBJ2-5; 9 positions match TRBD1. CDR3 length: 14 amino acids. Germline CDR1 and CDR2: KGHSH and LQKENI. DNA of the CDR3: TGTGCCAGCTCCCCACAGGGGGCTGAAGAGACCCAGTACTTC. It translates to CASSPQGAEETQYF.